These 21 T cell receptor beta chains came from one sample sequenced in a study of T cell repertoires in cytomegalovirus infection. TCRdb passed the reads through MiXCR, listing each CDR3 protein once. This table has 510,000 or so distinct CDR3 sequences, around 27% appearing once. The specimen was PBMCs. The receptors come from a human donor in good health (CMV status not recorded). Some clones in this sample may be carry-over from other donors' samples.

Ten or more counts support this clonotype. The CDR3 is CASSSGPGLQQYV. The CDR3 DNA is TGTGCCAGCAGCTCGGGACCGGGACTACAGCAGTACGTC. This chain joins TRBV7-2 and TRBJ2-7; TRBD2 matches at 7 bases. From germline, CDR1 is SGHTA and CDR2 FQGNSA. CDR3 length: 13 residues. V lost 4 bases to trimming and J lost 8 bases; unmatched junction nucleotides: 8.

This clonotype was seen many times. The chain is built from TRBV7-2 and TRBJ2-5, with 7 bases identical to TRBD2. The J segment lost 9 bases and the V segment lost 6 bases, leaving 16 bases of the junction unmatched. Germline loops: CDR1 SGHTA, CDR2 FQGNSA. The CDR3 is 15 amino acids. DNA of the CDR3: TGTGCCAGCAGTTTTGGGGTCTTGAGCGGGGTCCCCCAGTACTTC. This codes for CASSFGVLSGVPQYF.

V and J are TRBV28 and TRBJ2-7; TRBD2 is a possible D gene (6 bases). There are 15 residues in the CDR3. Trimming took 2 bases from V and 0 from J, leaving 11 bases between them. The germline V gene has CDR1 MDHEN and CDR2 SYDVKM. The CDR3: CASSLGGVPSYEQYV. The CDR3 nucleotides are TGTGCCAGCAGTTTAGGAGGGGTCCCCTCCTACGAGCAGTACGTC.

This chain uses TRBV19 with TRBJ2-1; 11 bases are shared with TRBD2. Germline V gene sequence: CDR1 LNHDA, CDR2 SQIVND (reference sequence). The junction had 8 bases not matched to a gene; V was cut back by 5 bases and J by 8 bases. The length of the CDR3 is 15 residues. CDR3 sequence (DNA): TGTGCCAGTAGTTTTCTAGCGGGAGGTTATGATGAGCAGTTCTTC. Translated, it gives CASSFLAGGYDEQFF.

Many counts were recorded for this clonotype. The chain recombines TRBV11-3 with TRBJ2-1; TRBD2 matches at 10 bases. With V trimmed by 4 bases and J by 6 bases, 9 bases remained unmatched. CDR1 is SGHNT and CDR2 is YENEEA in the germline V gene. The CDR3 sequence is 16 residues long. In DNA, the CDR3 is TGTGCCAGCAGCTCCAGAGGCCTAGCGGGAGTCAATGAGCAGTTCTTC. It is translated as CASSSRGLAGVNEQFF.

At least ten counts were recorded for this clonotype. This rearrangement joins TRBV7-2 to TRBJ2-1; a possible D gene is TRBD2 (5 bases). With 7 bases removed from V and 7 bases from J, the gap between germline ends came to 14 bases. Germline V gene data show CDR1 as SGHTA and CDR2 as FQGNSA. This CDR3 has 13 residues. CDR3 in DNA: TGTGCCAGCAACCCTGTGGGCGGGAATGAGCAGTTCTTC. Its translation: CASNPVGGNEQFF.

This clonotype was observed many times. This chain joins TRBV7-2 and TRBJ1-5; D remains ambiguous. The V gene's germline CDR1 is SGHTA and CDR2 FQGNSA. The V and J ends lost 6 bases and 6 bases respectively, with 9 bases between them. This CDR3 contains 12 residues. DNA of the CDR3: TGTGCCAGCAGTTTGGGGAGTCAGCCCCAGCATTTT. Its protein product is CASSLGSQPQHF.

A few counts support this clonotype. The chain couples TRBV6-5 to TRBJ2-2, with 7 bases fitting TRBD1. This CDR3 comprises 15 residues. Germline lookup yields CDR1 MNHEY and CDR2 SVGAGI. V dropped 6 bases and J dropped 1; count of bases not matched to a gene: 5. CDR3 in amino acids: CASRDNRGNTGELFF. The DNA of the CDR3 is TGTGCCAGCAGAGACAACAGGGGGAACACCGGGGAGCTGTTTTTT.

This clonotype was observed many times. The chain combines TRBV7-2 with TRBJ2-7; TRBD2 aligns across 7 bases. With 4 bases clipped from V and 4 bases from J, the junction kept 16 bases outside the gene matches. Looked up from germline, CDR1 is SGHTA and CDR2 is FQGNSA. This CDR3 region has 17 residues. CDR3 amino acids: CASSSAPIRTRGYEQYF. In DNA form, the CDR3 reads TGTGCCAGCAGCTCCGCACCTATTCGGACTAGGGGTTACGAGCAGTACTTC.

Many counts were recorded for this clonotype. The chain combines TRBV7-2 with TRBJ2-3; 7 nucleotides agree with TRBD1. The germline gives CDR1 SGHTA, CDR2 FQGNSA. V trimming: 5 bases; J trimming: 2 bases; junction bases outside the gene matches: 7. The CDR3 covers 15 residues. For the CDR3, the DNA is TGTGCCAGCAGCGACCGGGACAGAAACACAGATACGCAGTATTTT. This codes for CASSDRDRNTDTQYF.

V and J are TRBV28 and TRBJ1-1; tentatively, D is TRBD1 (6 bases). Germline CDR1 is MDHEN and CDR2 is SYDVKM. V was cut by 7 bases and J by 11 bases, with 17 bases left in between. This CDR3 comprises 12 residues. In DNA form, the CDR3 reads TGTGCCAGCATCCAAGAGGGGGGGCGTGCTTTCTTT. Amino acid sequence: CASIQEGGRAFF.

This clonotype was counted only a few times. The rearrangement uses TRBV29-1 and TRBJ2-3, with 10 bases lining up with TRBD1. Germline assignment: CDR1 SQVTM and CDR2 ANQGSEA. The CDR3 length is 13 residues. The V segment lost 5 bases and the J segment 3 bases; nucleotides outside the gene matches: 2. As DNA, the CDR3 is TGCAGCGTTCGGGGACAGGGGACAGATACGCAGTATTTT. Translating it yields CSVRGQGTDTQYF.

The chain links TRBV29-1 to TRBJ1-2; TRBD1 is a possible D gene (5 bases). Trimming cost V 8 bases and J 8 bases, with 12 bases left between them. The CDR3 length is 10 residues. Germline CDR1 is SQVTM and CDR2 is ANQGSEA. As DNA, the CDR3 is TGCAGCACCCAGGGTAGCGGCTACACCTTC. Its translation is CSTQGSGYTF. Full variable domain (remainder filled in from reference TRBV29-1 and TRBJ1-2): SAVISQKPSRDICQRGTSLTIQCQVDSQVTMMFWYRQQPGQSLTLIATANQGSEATYESGFVIDKFPISRPNLTFSTLTVSNMSPEDSSIYLCSTQGSGYTFGSGTRLTVV.

This clonotype was seen a handful of times. The chain uses TRBV7-2 and TRBJ2-1; 7 bases are a match to TRBD2. This CDR3 contains 14 residues. Germline V gene sequence: CDR1 SGHTA, CDR2 FQGNSA. J gave up 3 bases and V 7 bases, and 6 bases lay outside the gene matches. The CDR3 loop is CASIRGGGYNEQFF. The CDR3 bases are TGTGCCAGCATCCGTGGCGGGGGCTACAATGAGCAGTTCTTC.

This clonotype was observed a handful of times. The rearrangement uses TRBV7-2 and TRBJ2-1; TRBD1 or TRBD2 may be the D gene (5 bases each). The CDR3 is 14 residues long. Germline V gene lookup returns CDR1 SGHTA and CDR2 FQGNSA. Between the trimmed V and J ends, which lost 2 bases and 8 bases, there was a span of 13 bases. In nucleotides, the CDR3 is TGTGCCAGCAGCTTACGCTCTGTGGGGGATGAGCAGTTCTTC. Protein sequence: CASSLRSVGDEQFF.

This clonotype has more than one count but fewer than ten. The V call is TRBV6-2 or TRBV6-3, the J call TRBJ2-1; 10 nucleotides align to TRBD2. The CDR3 length is 14 residues. Germline assignment: CDR1 MNHEY and CDR2 SVGEGT. The J segment lost 8 bases and the V segment lost 7 bases, leaving 8 bases of the junction unmatched. CDR3 in amino acids: CASNQREGLHEQFF. DNA of the CDR3: TGTGCCAGCAACCAGCGGGAGGGCCTTCATGAGCAGTTCTTC.

V usage is TRBV19 and J usage is TRBJ1-4; no reliable D call. Germline V gene sequence: CDR1 LNHDA, CDR2 SQIVND (reference sequence). Trimming left V 4 bases short and J 4 bases short, with 7 bases between. The CDR3 consists of 13 residues. This chain's CDR3 is CASSNSINEKLFF. CDR3 bases: TGTGCCAGTAGTAACAGCATTAATGAAAAACTGTTTTTT. Full variable domain (missing parts from reference TRBV19 and TRBJ1-4): DGGITQSPKYLFRKEGQNVTLSCEQNLNHDAMYWYRQDPGQGLRLIYYSQIVNDFQKGDIAEGYSVSREKKESFPLTVTSAQKNPTAFYLCASSNSINEKLFFGSGTQLSVL.

The chain joins TRBV20-1 to TRBJ2-5; D remains unclear. V dropped 4 bases and J dropped 4 bases, with 10 bases sitting between them. There are 12 residues in the CDR3. Germline CDR1 reads DFQATT; CDR2 reads SNEGSKA (reference sequence). The CDR3 protein is CSAIRTGETQYF. The CDR3, as DNA: TGCAGTGCTATACGGACGGGAGAGACCCAGTACTTC.

This clonotype was recorded many times. The genes are TRBV28 and TRBJ2-3, with D perhaps TRBD2 (5 bases). The germline V and J ends were trimmed by 4 bases and 3 bases, with 20 bases remaining between them. The CDR3 covers 17 residues. CDR1 and CDR2 from the germline V gene are MDHEN and SYDVKM. The CDR3 is CASSYPRPGSGTDTQYF. The CDR3 bases are TGTGCCAGCAGTTACCCCCGTCCGGGGTCGGGAACAGATACGCAGTATTTT. Variable domain in full (rest from reference TRBV28 and TRBJ2-3): DVKVTQSSRYLVKRTGEKVFLECVQDMDHENMFWYRQDPGLGLRLIYFSYDVKMKEKGDIPEGYSVSREKKERFSLILESASTNQTSMYLCASSYPRPGSGTDTQYFGPGTRLTVL.

The chain recombines TRBV30 with TRBJ1-1, with D possibly TRBD1 on 6 matching bases. The length of the CDR3 is 12 residues. CDR1 and CDR2 from the germline V gene are GTSNPN and SVGIG (reference sequence). The germline V and J ends were trimmed by 5 bases and 1 base, with 8 bases remaining between them. DNA of the CDR3: TGTGCCTGGGACAGGCAGAACACTGAAGCTTTCTTT. Its protein is CAWDRQNTEAFF.

This clonotype was picked up many times. The chain is built from TRBV7-2 and TRBJ1-5; 8 bases are a match to TRBD1. The junction had 4 bases not matched to a gene; V was cut back by 5 bases and J by 7 bases. This CDR3 comprises 13 residues. Germline lookup yields CDR1 SGHTA and CDR2 FQGNSA. The CDR3 DNA reads as TGTGCCAGCAGCGTCAGGGGGCAACAGCCCCAGCATTTT. This sequence encodes CASSVRGQQPQHF. The whole variable domain, remainder taken from reference TRBV7-2 and TRBJ1-5, is GAGVSQSPSNKVTEKGKDVELRCDPISGHTALYWYRQSLGQGLEFLIYFQGNSAPDKSGLPSDRFSAERTGGSVSTLTIQRTQQEDSAVYLCASSVRGQQPQHFGDGTRLSIL.